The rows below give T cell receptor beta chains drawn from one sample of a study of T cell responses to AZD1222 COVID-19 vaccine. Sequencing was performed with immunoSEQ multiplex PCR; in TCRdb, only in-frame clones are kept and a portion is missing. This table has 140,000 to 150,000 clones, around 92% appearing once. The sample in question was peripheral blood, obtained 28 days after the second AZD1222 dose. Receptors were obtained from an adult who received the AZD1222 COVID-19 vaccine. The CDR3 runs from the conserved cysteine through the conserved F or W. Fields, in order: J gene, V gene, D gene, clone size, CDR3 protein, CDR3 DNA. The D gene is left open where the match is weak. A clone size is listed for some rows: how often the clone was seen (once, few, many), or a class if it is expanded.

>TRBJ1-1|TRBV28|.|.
CASSSTTGQVKAFF
TGTGCCAGCAGTTCCACGACAGGACAAGTTAAGGCTTTCTTT
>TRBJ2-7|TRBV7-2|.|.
CASSLSSPELASEQYF
TGTGCCAGCAGCTTAAGTAGTCCGGAACTAGCCAGCGAGCAGTACTTC
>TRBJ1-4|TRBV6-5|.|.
CASSPQAATNEKLFF
TGTGCCAGCAGTCCTCAAGCTGCAACTAATGAAAAACTGTTTTTT
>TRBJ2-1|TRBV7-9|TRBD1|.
CASSPRPDRVERGEQFF
TGTGCCAGCAGCCCACGACCGGACAGGGTAGAGAGGGGTGAGCAGTTCTTC
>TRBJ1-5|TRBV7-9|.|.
CASSSGTDSNQPQHF
TGTGCCAGCAGCTCTGGGACGGATAGCAATCAGCCCCAGCATTTT
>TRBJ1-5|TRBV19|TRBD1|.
CASSIGQGRNQPQHF
TGTGCCAGTAGTATCGGACAGGGGAGGAATCAGCCCCAGCATTTT
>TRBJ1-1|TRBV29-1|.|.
CSVERGGGTEAFF
TGCAGCGTTGAAAGGGGGGGAGGGACGGAAGCTTTCTTT
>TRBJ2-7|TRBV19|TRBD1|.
CASSSGTGYGEQYF
TGTGCCAGTAGTAGTGGGACAGGGTACGGCGAGCAGTACTTC
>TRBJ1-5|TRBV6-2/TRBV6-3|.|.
CASSPPGAGRYSNQPQHF
TGTGCCAGCAGCCCCCCTGGGGCCGGGCGTTATAGCAATCAGCCCCAGCATTTT
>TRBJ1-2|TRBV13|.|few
CASSLGRPNYGYTF
TGTGCCAGCAGCTTGGGAAGACCTAACTATGGCTACACCTTC
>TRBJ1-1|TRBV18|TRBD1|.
CASSRGTANTEAFF
TGTGCCAGCTCACGGGGGACAGCGAACACTGAAGCTTTCTTT
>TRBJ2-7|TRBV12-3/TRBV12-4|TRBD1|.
CASSTTGGEQYF
TGTGCCAGCAGCACGACAGGGGGCGAGCAGTACTTC
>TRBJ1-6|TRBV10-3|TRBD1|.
CAINGDRGENSPLHF
TGTGCCATCAACGGGGACAGGGGAGAGAATTCACCCCTCCACTTT
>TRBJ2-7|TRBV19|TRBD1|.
CATSRTGSYEQYF
TGTGCCACCTCGCGGACAGGGTCCTACGAGCAGTACTTC
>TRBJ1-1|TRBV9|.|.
CASSVGQEGTEAFF
TGTGCCAGCAGCGTTGGGCAGGAGGGCACTGAAGCTTTCTTT
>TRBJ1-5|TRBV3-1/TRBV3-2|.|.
CASSQSRERYSNQPQHF
TGTGCCAGCAGCCAAAGCCGGGAGAGATATAGCAATCAGCCCCAGCATTTT
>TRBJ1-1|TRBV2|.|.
CASTVNTEAFF
TGTGCCAGCACAGTGAACACTGAAGCTTTCTTT
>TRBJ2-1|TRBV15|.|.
CATSRDQRAGPYNEQFF
TGTGCCACCAGCAGAGATCAGCGGGCGGGTCCTTACAATGAGCAGTTCTTC
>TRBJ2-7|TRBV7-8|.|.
CASSSTSDAAYEQYF
TGTGCCAGCAGCTCAACCTCCGACGCTGCCTACGAGCAGTACTTC
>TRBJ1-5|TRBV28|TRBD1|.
CASSKTTGHSNQPQHF
TGTGCCAGCAGCAAGACGACAGGGCATAGCAATCAGCCCCAGCATTTT
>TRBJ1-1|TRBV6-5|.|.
CASSSDRQAEAFF
TGTGCCAGCAGTTCGGACAGACAGGCTGAAGCTTTCTTT
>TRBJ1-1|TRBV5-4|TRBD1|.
CASSLTGMNTEAFF
TGTGCCAGCAGCCTGACAGGGATGAACACTGAAGCTTTCTTT
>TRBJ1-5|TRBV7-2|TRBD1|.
CASSSIQGAANQPQHF
TGTGCCAGCAGCTCGATACAGGGGGCTGCTAATCAGCCCCAGCATTTT
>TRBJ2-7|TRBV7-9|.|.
CATSRRQSAYEQYF
TGTGCCACCTCCCGCCGGCAGTCAGCCTACGAGCAGTACTTC
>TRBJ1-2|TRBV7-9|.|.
CASSSGAYGYTF
TGTGCCAGCAGCTCTGGCGCCTATGGCTACACCTTC
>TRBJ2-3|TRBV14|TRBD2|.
CASSRRLAVSTDTQYF
TGTGCCAGCAGCCGCAGACTAGCGGTTAGCACAGATACGCAGTATTTT
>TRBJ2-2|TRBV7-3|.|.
CASSRPETDTGELFF
TGTGCCAGCAGCCGCCCCGAGACAGACACCGGGGAGCTGTTTTTT
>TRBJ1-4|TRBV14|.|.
CASSQHRGTAGEKLFF
TGTGCCAGCAGCCAACACCGGGGGACCGCCGGAGAAAAACTGTTTTTT
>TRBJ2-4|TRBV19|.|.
CASSIGLQGAKNIQYF
TGTGCCAGTAGTATAGGCCTTCAGGGGGCCAAAAACATTCAGTACTTC
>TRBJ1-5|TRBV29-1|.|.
CSGRYSNQPQHF
TGCAGCGGACGGTATAGCAATCAGCCCCAGCATTTT
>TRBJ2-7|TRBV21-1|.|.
CASSSEIGGRYEQYF
TGTGCCAGCAGCTCCGAAATTGGCGGGAGATACGAGCAGTACTTC
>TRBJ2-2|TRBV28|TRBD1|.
CASSLGDRANGELFF
TGTGCCAGCAGTTTAGGGGACAGGGCTAACGGGGAGCTGTTTTTT
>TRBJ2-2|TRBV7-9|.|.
CASSLPRGTPSEGELFF
TGTGCCAGCAGCTTACCCCGCGGGACCCCCAGTGAAGGGGAGCTGTTTTTT
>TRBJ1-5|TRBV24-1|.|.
CASRGGANQPQHF
TGTGCCAGCCGGGGAGGGGCAAATCAGCCCCAGCATTTT
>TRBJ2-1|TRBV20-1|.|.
CSASSVGSTLRFHEQFF
TGCAGTGCTAGTAGCGTTGGTTCGACCCTTAGATTCCATGAGCAGTTCTTC
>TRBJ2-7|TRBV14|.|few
CASSRRVSYEQYF
TGTGCCAGCAGCCGCAGGGTCTCCTACGAGCAGTACTTC
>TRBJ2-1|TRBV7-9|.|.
CASSSNEQFF
TGTGCCAGCAGCTCCAATGAGCAGTTCTTC
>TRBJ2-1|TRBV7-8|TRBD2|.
CASSLVASGSWYNEQFF
TGTGCCAGCAGCTTAGTAGCTAGCGGGAGTTGGTACAATGAGCAGTTCTTC
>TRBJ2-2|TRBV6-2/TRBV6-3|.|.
CASSYPGELFF
TGTGCCAGCAGTTACCCCGGGGAGCTGTTTTTT
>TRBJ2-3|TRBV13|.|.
CASSSSQASDTQYF
TGTGCCAGCAGCTCCTCCCAGGCCTCAGATACGCAGTATTTT
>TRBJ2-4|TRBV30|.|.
CAWSPQKAVAKNIQYF
TGTGCCTGGAGTCCTCAAAAAGCTGTAGCCAAAAACATTCAGTACTTC
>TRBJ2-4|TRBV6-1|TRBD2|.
CASSDRASGRTAKNIQYF
TGTGCCAGCAGTGATCGGGCTAGCGGGAGAACAGCCAAAAACATTCAGTACTTC
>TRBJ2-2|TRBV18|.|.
CASSPTGLDSGELFF
TGTGCCAGCTCACCGACGGGTCTAGATTCCGGGGAGCTGTTTTTT
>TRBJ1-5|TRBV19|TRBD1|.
CASSRSTGGNQPQHF
TGTGCCAGTAGTAGGTCAACAGGGGGCAATCAGCCCCAGCATTTT
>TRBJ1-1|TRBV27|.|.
CASRFSGEGTEAFF
TGTGCCAGCAGATTCTCCGGGGAGGGCACTGAAGCTTTCTTT
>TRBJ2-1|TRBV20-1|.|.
CSASDYARDEQFF
TGCAGTGCTAGTGATTACGCGAGGGATGAGCAGTTCTTC